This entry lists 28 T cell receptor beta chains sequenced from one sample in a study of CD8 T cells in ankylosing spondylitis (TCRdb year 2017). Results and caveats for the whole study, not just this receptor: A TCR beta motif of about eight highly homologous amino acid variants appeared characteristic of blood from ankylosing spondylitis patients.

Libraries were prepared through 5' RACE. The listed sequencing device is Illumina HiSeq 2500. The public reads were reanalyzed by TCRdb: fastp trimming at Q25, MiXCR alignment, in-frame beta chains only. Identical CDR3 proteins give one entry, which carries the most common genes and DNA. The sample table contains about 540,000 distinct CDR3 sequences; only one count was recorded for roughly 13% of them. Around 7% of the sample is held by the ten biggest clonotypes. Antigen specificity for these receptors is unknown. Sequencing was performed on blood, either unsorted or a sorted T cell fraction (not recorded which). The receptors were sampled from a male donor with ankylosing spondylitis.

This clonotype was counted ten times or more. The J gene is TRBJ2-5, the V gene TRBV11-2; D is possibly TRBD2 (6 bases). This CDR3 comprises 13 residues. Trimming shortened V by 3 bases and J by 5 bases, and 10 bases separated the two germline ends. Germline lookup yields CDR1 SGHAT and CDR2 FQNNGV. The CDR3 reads CASSFGGSETQYF. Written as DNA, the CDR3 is TGTGCCAGCAGCTTTGGAGGGTCCGAGACCCAGTACTTC. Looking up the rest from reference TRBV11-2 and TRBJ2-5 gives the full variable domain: EAGVAQSPRYKIIEKRQSVAFWCNPISGHATLYWYQQILGQGPKLLIQFQNNGVVDDSQLPKDRFSAERLKGVDSTLKIQPAKLEDSAVYLCASSFGGSETQYFGPGTRLLVL.

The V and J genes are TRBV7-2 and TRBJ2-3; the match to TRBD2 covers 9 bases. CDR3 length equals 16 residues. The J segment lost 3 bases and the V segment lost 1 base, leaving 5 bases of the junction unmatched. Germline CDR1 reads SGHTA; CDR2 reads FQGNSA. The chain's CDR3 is CASSLVGSGRTDTQYF. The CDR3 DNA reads TGTGCCAGCAGCTTAGTAGGGAGCGGGAGGACAGATACGCAGTATTTT.

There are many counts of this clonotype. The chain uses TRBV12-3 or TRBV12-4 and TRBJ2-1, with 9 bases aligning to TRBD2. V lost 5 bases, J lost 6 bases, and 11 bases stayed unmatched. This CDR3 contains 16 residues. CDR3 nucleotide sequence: TGTGCCAGCAGTCATCCCGGACTAGCGTTCGGCAATGAGCAGTTCTTC. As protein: CASSHPGLAFGNEQFF.

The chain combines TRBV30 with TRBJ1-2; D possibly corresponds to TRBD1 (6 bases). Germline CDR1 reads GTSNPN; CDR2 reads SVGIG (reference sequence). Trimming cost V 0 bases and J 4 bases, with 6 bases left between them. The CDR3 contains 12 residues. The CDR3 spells CAWSVQGYGYTF. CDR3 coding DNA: TGTGCCTGGAGTGTACAGGGCTATGGCTACACCTTC. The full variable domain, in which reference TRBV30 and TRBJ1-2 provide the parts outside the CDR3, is SQTIHQWPATLVQPVGSPLSLECTVEGTSNPNLYWYRQAAGRGLQLLFYSVGIGQISSEVPQNLSASRPQDRQFILSSKKLLLSDSGFYLCAWSVQGYGYTFGSGTRLTVV.

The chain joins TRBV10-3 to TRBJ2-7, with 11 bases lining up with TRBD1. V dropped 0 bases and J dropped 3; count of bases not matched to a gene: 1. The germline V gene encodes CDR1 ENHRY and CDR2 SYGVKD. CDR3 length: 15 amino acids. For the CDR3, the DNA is TGTGCCATCAGTGAGTCCGGGACAGGGGGCTACGAGCAGTACTTC. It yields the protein CAISESGTGGYEQYF.

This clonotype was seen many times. CDR3: CAISESGGTYF. The CDR3 nucleotides are TGTGCCATCAGTGAGTCCGGAGGAACCTACTTC. V usage is TRBV10-3 and J usage is TRBJ2-7, with D possibly TRBD2 on 5 matching bases. The ends were cut back, 0 bases at V and 13 bases at J, with 10 bases in the middle. The length of the CDR3 is 11 residues. Germline V gives CDR1 ENHRY, CDR2 SYGVKD.

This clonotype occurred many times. The CDR3 here is CASIKTGTTTEAFF. The CDR3 DNA is TGTGCCAGCATTAAAACCGGGACTACGACTGAAGCTTTCTTT. The rearrangement joins TRBV2 to TRBJ1-1, with D perhaps TRBD1 (5 bases). CDR3 length equals 14 residues. The V gene's germline CDR1 is SNHLY and CDR2 FYNNEI. V lost 7 bases and J 5 bases, leaving 17 bases between the germline ends.

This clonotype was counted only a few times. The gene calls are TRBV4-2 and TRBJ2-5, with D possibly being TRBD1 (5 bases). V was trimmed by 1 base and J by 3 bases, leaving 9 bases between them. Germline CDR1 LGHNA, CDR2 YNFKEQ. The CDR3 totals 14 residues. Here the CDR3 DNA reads TGTGCCAGCAGCCAAGTCGAAGGGGAAGAGACCCAGTACTTC. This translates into CASSQVEGEETQYF.

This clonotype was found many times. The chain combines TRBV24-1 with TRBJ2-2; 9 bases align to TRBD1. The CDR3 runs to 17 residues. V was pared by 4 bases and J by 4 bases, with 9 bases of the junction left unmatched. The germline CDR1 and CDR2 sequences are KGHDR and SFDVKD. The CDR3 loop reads CATSEPPGQGATGELFF. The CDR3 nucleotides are TGTGCCACCAGTGAGCCTCCGGGACAGGGTGCCACCGGGGAGCTGTTTTTT.

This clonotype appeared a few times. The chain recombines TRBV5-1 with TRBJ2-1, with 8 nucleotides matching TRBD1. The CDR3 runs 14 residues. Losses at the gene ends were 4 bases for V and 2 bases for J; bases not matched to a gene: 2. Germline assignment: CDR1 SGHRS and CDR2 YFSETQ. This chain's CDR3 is CASSEGQAYNEQFF. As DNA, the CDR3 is TGCGCCAGCAGCGAGGGACAGGCCTACAATGAGCAGTTCTTC.

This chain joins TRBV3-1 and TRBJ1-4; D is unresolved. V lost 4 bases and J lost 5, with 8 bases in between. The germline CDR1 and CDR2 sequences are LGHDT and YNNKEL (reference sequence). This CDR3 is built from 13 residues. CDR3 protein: CASSRPMNEKLFF. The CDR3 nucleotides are TGTGCCAGCAGCCGGCCCATGAATGAAAAACTGTTTTTT.

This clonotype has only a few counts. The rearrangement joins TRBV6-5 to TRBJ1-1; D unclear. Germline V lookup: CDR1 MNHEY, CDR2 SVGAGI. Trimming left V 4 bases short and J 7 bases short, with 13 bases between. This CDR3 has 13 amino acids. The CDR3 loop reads CASSLKSYREAFF. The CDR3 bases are TGTGCCAGCAGTTTAAAGAGTTACCGTGAAGCTTTCTTT.

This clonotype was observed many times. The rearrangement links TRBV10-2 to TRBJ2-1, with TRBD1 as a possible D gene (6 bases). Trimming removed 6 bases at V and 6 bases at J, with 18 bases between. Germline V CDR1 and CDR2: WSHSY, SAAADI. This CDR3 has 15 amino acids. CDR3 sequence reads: CASSSWTVVLNEQFF. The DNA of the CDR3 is TGCGCCAGCAGCTCGTGGACAGTGGTTCTCAATGAGCAGTTCTTC.

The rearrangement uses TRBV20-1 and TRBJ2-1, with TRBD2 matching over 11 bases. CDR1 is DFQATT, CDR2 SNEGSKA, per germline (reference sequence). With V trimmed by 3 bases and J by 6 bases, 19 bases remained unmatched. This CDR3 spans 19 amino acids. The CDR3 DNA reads TGCAGTGCTAGTGGGCTGCTAGCGGGAGGACTCCGACCAAGCAATGAGCAGTTCTTC. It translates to CSASGLLAGGLRPSNEQFF.

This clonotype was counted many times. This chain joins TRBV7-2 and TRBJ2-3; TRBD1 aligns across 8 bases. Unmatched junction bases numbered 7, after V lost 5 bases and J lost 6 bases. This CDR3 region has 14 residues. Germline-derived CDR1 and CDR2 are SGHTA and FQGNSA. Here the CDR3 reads CASSPGQGPDTQYF. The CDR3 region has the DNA TGTGCCAGCAGCCCCGGACAGGGACCCGATACGCAGTATTTT.

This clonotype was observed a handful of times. The CDR3 region is CASSSYGRPRGNEQFF. CDR3 coding DNA: TGTGCCAGCAGCTCGTACGGGAGGCCTCGTGGCAATGAGCAGTTCTTC. The J gene is TRBJ2-1, the V gene TRBV11-2, with 7 bases fitting TRBD2. The CDR3 sequence is 16 residues long. V shed 4 bases, J shed 6 bases, and the junction held 12 bases outside the gene matches. Germline CDR1 SGHAT, CDR2 FQNNGV. Drawing the rest from reference TRBV11-2 and TRBJ2-1, the complete variable domain is EAGVAQSPRYKIIEKRQSVAFWCNPISGHATLYWYQQILGQGPKLLIQFQNNGVVDDSQLPKDRFSAERLKGVDSTLKIQPAKLEDSAVYLCASSSYGRPRGNEQFFGPGTRLTVL.

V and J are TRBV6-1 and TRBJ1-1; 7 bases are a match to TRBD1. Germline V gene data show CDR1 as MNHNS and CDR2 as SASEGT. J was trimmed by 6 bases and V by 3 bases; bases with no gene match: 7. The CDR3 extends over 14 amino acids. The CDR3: CASSDPTGQAEAFF. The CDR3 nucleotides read TGTGCCAGCAGTGACCCAACAGGACAGGCTGAAGCTTTCTTT.

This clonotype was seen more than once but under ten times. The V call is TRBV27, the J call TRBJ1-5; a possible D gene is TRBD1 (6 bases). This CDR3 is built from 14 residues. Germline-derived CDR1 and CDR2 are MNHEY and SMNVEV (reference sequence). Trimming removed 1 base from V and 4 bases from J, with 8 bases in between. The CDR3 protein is CASSLLQGNQPQHF. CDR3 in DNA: TGTGCCAGCAGTTTATTACAGGGAAATCAGCCCCAGCATTTT.

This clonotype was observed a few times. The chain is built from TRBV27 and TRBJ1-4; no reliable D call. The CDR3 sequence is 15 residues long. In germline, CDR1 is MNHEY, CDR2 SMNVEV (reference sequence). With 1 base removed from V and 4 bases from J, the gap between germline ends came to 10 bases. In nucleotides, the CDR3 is TGTGCCAGCAGTTTATACCAGAATAATAATGAAAAACTGTTTTTT. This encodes CASSLYQNNNEKLFF.

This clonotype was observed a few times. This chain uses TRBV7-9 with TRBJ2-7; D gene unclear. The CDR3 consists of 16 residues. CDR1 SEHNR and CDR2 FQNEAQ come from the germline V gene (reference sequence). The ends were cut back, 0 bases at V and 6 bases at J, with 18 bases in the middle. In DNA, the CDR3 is TGTGCCAGCAGCTTAGCCGACGGTGAAGGGATGCGCGAGCAGTACGTC. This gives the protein CASSLADGEGMREQYV.

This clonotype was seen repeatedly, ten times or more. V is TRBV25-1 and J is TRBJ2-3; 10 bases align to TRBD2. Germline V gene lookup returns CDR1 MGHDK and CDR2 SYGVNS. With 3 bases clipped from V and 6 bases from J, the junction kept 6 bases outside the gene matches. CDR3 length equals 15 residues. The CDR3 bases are TGTGCCAGCAGTGATCTAGCGGGAGCGGGGGATACGCAGTATTTT. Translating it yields CASSDLAGAGDTQYF.

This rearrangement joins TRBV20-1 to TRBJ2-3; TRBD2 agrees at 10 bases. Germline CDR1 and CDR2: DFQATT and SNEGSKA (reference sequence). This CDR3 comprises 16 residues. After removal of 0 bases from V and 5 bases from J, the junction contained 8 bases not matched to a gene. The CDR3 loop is CSARDPLAGVKDTQYF. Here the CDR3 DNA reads TGCAGTGCTAGAGATCCTCTAGCGGGAGTAAAAGATACGCAGTATTTT.

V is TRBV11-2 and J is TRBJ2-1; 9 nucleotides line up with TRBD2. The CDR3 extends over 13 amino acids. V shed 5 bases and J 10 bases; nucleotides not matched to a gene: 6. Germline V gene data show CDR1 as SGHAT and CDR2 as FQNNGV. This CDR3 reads CASSGPGLAEQFF. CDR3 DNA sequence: TGTGCCAGCAGCGGACCTGGACTAGCGGAGCAGTTCTTC.

The CDR3 bases are TGTGCCAGCAGCTTCAGGACAGCAGTGAACACTGAAGCTTTCTTT. Translated, it gives CASSFRTAVNTEAFF. The V and J genes are TRBV11-3 and TRBJ1-1; the D gene is possibly TRBD1 (6 bases). The germline V gene encodes CDR1 SGHNT and CDR2 YENEEA. The CDR3 consists of 15 residues. Trimming stripped 3 bases from V and 0 bases from J, with 11 bases between.

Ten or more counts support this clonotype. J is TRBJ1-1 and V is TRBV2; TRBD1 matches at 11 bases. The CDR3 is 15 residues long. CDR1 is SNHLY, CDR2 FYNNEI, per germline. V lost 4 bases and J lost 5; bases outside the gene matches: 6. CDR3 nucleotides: TGTGCCAGCAGTGCCCTGGGACAGGGGGAAACTGAAGCTTTCTTT. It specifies CASSALGQGETEAFF.

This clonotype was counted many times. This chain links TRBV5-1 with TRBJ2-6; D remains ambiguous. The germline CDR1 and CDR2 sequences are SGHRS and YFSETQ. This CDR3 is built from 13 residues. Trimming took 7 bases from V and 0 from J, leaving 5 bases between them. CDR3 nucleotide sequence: TGCGCCAGCGGCAACTCTGGGGCCAACGTCCTGACTTTC. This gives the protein CASGNSGANVLTF.

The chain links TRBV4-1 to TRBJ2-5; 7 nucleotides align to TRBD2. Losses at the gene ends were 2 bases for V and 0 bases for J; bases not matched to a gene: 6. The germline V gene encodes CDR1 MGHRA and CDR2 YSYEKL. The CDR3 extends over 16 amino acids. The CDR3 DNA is TGCGCCAGCAGCCAAACCTATGGGGGGGACCAAGAGACCCAGTACTTC. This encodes CASSQTYGGDQETQYF.

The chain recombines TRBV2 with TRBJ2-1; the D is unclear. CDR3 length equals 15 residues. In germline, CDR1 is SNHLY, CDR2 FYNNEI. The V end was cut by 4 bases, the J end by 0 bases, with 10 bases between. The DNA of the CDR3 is TGTGCCAGCAGTGCGTCAGCTACCTCCTACAATGAGCAGTTCTTC. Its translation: CASSASATSYNEQFF.